This record concerns one T cell receptor beta chain sequence. The antigen remains unidentified. Trimming removed 4 bases from V and 4 bases from J; junction bases left unmatched: 7. Germline V gives CDR1 SEHNR, CDR2 FQNEAQ (reference sequence). CDR3 length: 16 amino acids. The data were taken from a study of identical twins. Study-wide findings and caveats: Insertion counts were lower in abundant cord blood beta clonotypes, a trend that memory repertoires did not show.

TCRdb re-called the 5' RACE reads through MiXCR, storing one row per CDR3 protein. The data hold more than 1.5 million distinct CDR3 sequences, with 25% to 35% observed a single time. This receptor was identified in a newborn girl in good health. Sequenced sample: cord blood. The chain uses TRBV7-9 and TRBJ1-4; 9 bases are shared with TRBD1. The DNA of the CDR3 is TGTGCCAGCAGCTCCCCGGGACAGGGTCTTAATGAAAAACTGTTTTTT. Translating it yields CASSSPGQGLNEKLFF.